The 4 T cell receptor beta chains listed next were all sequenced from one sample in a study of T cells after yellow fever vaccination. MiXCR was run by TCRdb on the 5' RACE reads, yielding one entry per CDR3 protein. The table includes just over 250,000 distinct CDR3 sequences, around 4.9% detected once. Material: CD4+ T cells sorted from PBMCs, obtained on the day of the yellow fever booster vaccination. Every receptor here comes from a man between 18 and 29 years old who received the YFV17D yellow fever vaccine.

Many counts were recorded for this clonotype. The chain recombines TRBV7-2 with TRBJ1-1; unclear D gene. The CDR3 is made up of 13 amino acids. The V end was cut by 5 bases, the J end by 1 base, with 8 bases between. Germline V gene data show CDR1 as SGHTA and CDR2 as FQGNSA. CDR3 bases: TGTGCCAGCAGCGCCCTCAGGAACACTGAAGCTTTCTTT. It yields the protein CASSALRNTEAFF.

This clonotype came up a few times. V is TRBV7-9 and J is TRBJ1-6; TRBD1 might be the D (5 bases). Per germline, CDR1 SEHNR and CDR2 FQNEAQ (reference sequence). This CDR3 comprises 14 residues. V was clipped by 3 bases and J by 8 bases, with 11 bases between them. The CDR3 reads CASSFLSGDSPLHF. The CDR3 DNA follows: TGTGCCAGCAGCTTTCTTTCGGGGGATTCACCCCTCCACTTT.

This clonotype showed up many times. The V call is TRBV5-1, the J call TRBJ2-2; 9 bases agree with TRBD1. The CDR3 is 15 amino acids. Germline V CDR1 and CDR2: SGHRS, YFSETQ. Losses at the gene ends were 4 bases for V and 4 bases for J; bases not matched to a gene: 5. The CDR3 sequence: CASSGPGQGTGELFF. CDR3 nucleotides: TGCGCCAGCAGCGGTCCGGGACAGGGCACCGGGGAGCTGTTTTTT.

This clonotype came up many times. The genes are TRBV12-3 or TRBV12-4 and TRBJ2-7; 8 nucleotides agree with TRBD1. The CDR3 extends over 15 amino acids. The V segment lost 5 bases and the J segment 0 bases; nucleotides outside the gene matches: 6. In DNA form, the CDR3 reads TGTGCCAGCAGTCGCGACAGGGGTGGCTCCTACGAGCAGTACGTC. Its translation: CASSRDRGGSYEQYV.